Below are 22 T cell receptor beta chains sequenced from a single sample in a study of T cell therapy after organ transplantation. Assay: immunoSEQ multiplex PCR; the TCRdb copy retains only in-frame clones and omits some. The sample lists 40,000 to 60,000 clones, 94% seen once, with around 3.1% in the top ten. For these receptors, no antigen is known. The source material was CD8+ T cells from blood, sampled before autologous CMV-specific T cell therapy. These receptors were taken from a human patient who had received a solid organ transplant and had CMV disease.

This sequence joins TRBV9 and TRBJ2-3, with D unclear. V lost 0 bases to trimming and J lost 1 base, with 6 bases between them. The CDR3 is 14 residues long. The germline CDR1 and CDR2 sequences are SGDLS and YYNGEE. Here the CDR3 DNA reads TGTGCCAGCAGCGTAGAGCAGGGCACAGATACGCAGTATTTT. Translation: CASSVEQGTDTQYF.

The gene calls are TRBV30 and TRBJ2-7; 12 nucleotides match TRBD1. V trimming: 3 bases; J trimming: 5 bases; junction bases outside the gene matches: 5. The CDR3 contains 14 residues. The germline gives CDR1 GTSNPN, CDR2 SVGIG (reference sequence). CDR3 sequence: CAWSPGQGAHEQYF. The CDR3 coding sequence is TGTGCCTGGAGCCCGGGACAGGGGGCCCACGAGCAGTACTTC.

The rearrangement joins TRBV2 to TRBJ1-4; D perhaps matches TRBD1 (5 bases). The CDR3 is 14 amino acids. Germline V gives CDR1 SNHLY, CDR2 FYNNEI. Trimming took 2 bases from V and 5 from J, leaving 9 bases between them. Here the CDR3 DNA reads TGTGCCAGCAGTGAACGGGGGAACAATGAAAAACTGTTTTTT. Translation gives CASSERGNNEKLFF.

This clone is a singleton in its sample. The chain has TRBV6-4 and TRBJ2-1; D remains unclear. The CDR3 is 13 residues long. V was trimmed by 5 bases and J by 4 bases, leaving 9 bases between them. In germline, CDR1 is MRHNA, CDR2 SNTAGT. In DNA, the CDR3 is TGTGCCAGCAGTCGGACCTTATACAATGAGCAGTTCTTC. This codes for CASSRTLYNEQFF.

The chain couples TRBV9 to TRBJ1-1, with 9 bases that match TRBD1. The V and J ends lost 3 bases and 3 bases, in that order; junction bases with no gene match: 6. CDR3 length: 15 residues. Germline-derived CDR1 and CDR2 are SGDLS and YYNGEE. CDR3 sequence reads: CASSEGTGPYTEAFF. CDR3 sequence (DNA): TGTGCCAGCAGCGAGGGGACAGGGCCGTACACTGAAGCTTTCTTT.

The chain carries TRBV7-2 and TRBJ1-2; D gene unclear. Trimming pared 3 bases from V and 4 bases from J, leaving 15 bases between. The CDR3 loop spans 15 amino acids. Per the germline V gene, CDR1 is SGHTA and CDR2 is FQGNSA. CDR3 protein: CASSFLPRSAYGYTF. CDR3 in DNA: TGTGCCAGCAGCTTCTTACCCCGGTCCGCCTATGGCTACACCTTC.

The CDR3 region is CASSPSPGETQYF. The CDR3 coding sequence is TGTGCCAGCAGTCCGAGCCCGGGGGAGACCCAGTACTTC. This sequence joins TRBV27 and TRBJ2-5; perhaps TRBD2 as D (5 bases). Trimming removed 5 bases from V and 5 bases from J, with 12 bases in between. Germline V lookup: CDR1 MNHEY, CDR2 SMNVEV (reference sequence). This CDR3 is 13 amino acids long.

The V call is TRBV4-2, the J call TRBJ2-1; TRBD2 agrees at 9 bases. Germline V gives CDR1 LGHNA, CDR2 YNFKEQ. V gave up 2 bases and J gave up 7 bases; unmatched junction bases: 6. The CDR3 contains 15 residues. DNA of the CDR3: TGTGCCAGCAGCCAATGGTTAGCGGGAGCAAATGAGCAGTTCTTC. It specifies CASSQWLAGANEQFF.

V gene TRBV30 combines with J gene TRBJ2-7, with 10 bases aligning to TRBD1. With 3 bases clipped from V and 4 bases from J, the junction kept 6 bases outside the gene matches. The CDR3 spans 14 residues. Germline V lookup: CDR1 GTSNPN, CDR2 SVGIG (reference sequence). Here the CDR3 reads CAWSPPGQGYEQYF. The DNA of the CDR3 is TGTGCCTGGAGCCCTCCGGGACAGGGGTACGAGCAGTACTTC.

The chain employs TRBV18 and TRBJ2-7; 11 bases are a match to TRBD2. With V trimmed by 3 bases and J by 4 bases, 11 bases remained unmatched. The CDR3 runs 17 residues. Germline assignment: CDR1 KGHSH and CDR2 LQKENI. CDR3 amino acids: CASSPDGTSGGLYEQYF. CDR3 coding DNA: TGTGCCAGCTCACCGGACGGTACTAGCGGGGGACTATACGAGCAGTACTTC.

The chain has TRBV15 and TRBJ1-4; 9 nucleotides agree with TRBD1. The CDR3 has 18 amino acids. CDR1 is LNHNV and CDR2 is YYDKDF in the germline V gene (reference sequence). V shed 0 bases, J shed 3 bases, and the junction held 8 bases outside the gene matches. In DNA, the CDR3 is TGTGCCACCAGCAGAGACGTTATACAGGGGGCGGCTAATGAAAAACTGTTTTTT. As protein: CATSRDVIQGAANEKLFF. Filled out from reference TRBV15 and TRBJ1-4, the complete variable domain reads DAMVIQNPRYQVTQFGKPVTLSCSQTLNHNVMYWYQQKSSQAPKLLFHYYDKDFNNEADTPDNFQSRRPNTSFCFLDIRSPGLGDTAMYLCATSRDVIQGAANEKLFFGSGTQLSVL.

The chain couples TRBV15 to TRBJ1-2, with 7 bases matching TRBD1. The V segment lost 1 base and the J segment 4 bases; nucleotides outside the gene matches: 21. There are 20 residues in the CDR3. CDR1 is LNHNV and CDR2 is YYDKDF in the germline V gene (reference sequence). The CDR3 nucleotides read TGTGCCACCAGCAGAGCTAAACCGCCCGTAACAGGGGAGGGAGCCTATGGCTACACCTTC. Encoded protein: CATSRAKPPVTGEGAYGYTF.

V and J are TRBV19 and TRBJ2-7; D is uncertain. V was clipped by 6 bases and J by 2 bases, with 11 bases between them. Germline V CDR1 and CDR2: LNHDA, SQIVND (reference sequence). This CDR3 region has 13 residues. The CDR3: CASSKIATYEQYF. The CDR3 nucleotides read TGTGCCAGTAGCAAAATCGCTACCTACGAGCAGTACTTC. Looking up the rest from reference TRBV19 and TRBJ2-7 gives the full variable domain: DGGITQSPKYLFRKEGQNVTLSCEQNLNHDAMYWYRQDPGQGLRLIYYSQIVNDFQKGDIAEGYSVSREKKESFPLTVTSAQKNPTAFYLCASSKIATYEQYFGPGTRLTVT.

This clone is a singleton in its sample. The J gene is TRBJ1-5, the V gene TRBV6-5; D unresolved. Trimming pared 10 bases from V and 4 bases from J, leaving 11 bases between. This CDR3 region has 12 residues. The germline V gene encodes CDR1 MNHEY and CDR2 SVGAGI. The CDR3 here is CATRRENQPQHF. CDR3 nucleotides: TGTGCCACTCGACGGGAAAATCAGCCCCAGCATTTT.

J is TRBJ1-2 and V is TRBV2, with unresolved D. Germline-derived CDR1 and CDR2 are SNHLY and FYNNEI. V was pared by 3 bases and J by 0 bases, with 14 bases between. The CDR3 runs to 16 residues. CDR3 loop: CASSEWEQLANYGYTF. The CDR3 nucleotides read TGTGCCAGCAGTGAGTGGGAGCAACTAGCTAACTATGGCTACACCTTC. Based on the CDR3 plus reference TRBV2 and TRBJ1-2, the full variable domain is EPEVTQTPSHQVTQMGQEVILRCVPISNHLYFYWYRQILGQKVEFLVSFYNNEISEKSEIFDDQFSVERPDGSNFTLKIRSTKLEDSAMYFCASSEWEQLANYGYTFGSGTRLTVV.

The V and J genes are TRBV7-6 and TRBJ1-5; 8 positions agree with TRBD1. V gave up 4 bases and J gave up 3 bases; unmatched junction bases: 8. CDR3 length: 16 amino acids. Germline-derived CDR1 and CDR2 are SGHVS and FNYEAQ. The DNA for the CDR3 is TGTGCCAGCAGCTCAACTGACAGGGGATTCAATCAGCCCCAGCATTTT. Translating it yields CASSSTDRGFNQPQHF.

The rearrangement joins TRBV2 to TRBJ1-1, with D perhaps matching TRBD1 (6 bases). The V end lost 4 bases, the J end lost 7 bases, and 13 bases lay between the germline ends. The germline V gene has CDR1 SNHLY and CDR2 FYNNEI. The CDR3 runs 13 residues. The CDR3 here is CASSGQGHIEAFF. CDR3 nucleotides: TGTGCCAGCAGTGGCCAGGGACACATTGAAGCTTTCTTT.

The chain employs TRBV25-1 and TRBJ2-2; D is possibly TRBD1 (5 bases). The V end lost 6 bases, the J end lost 9 bases, and 11 bases lay between the germline ends. Germline V gene data show CDR1 as MGHDK and CDR2 as SYGVNS. This CDR3 comprises 12 residues. The CDR3 loop is CASSQGARELFF. CDR3 in DNA: TGTGCCAGCAGCCAAGGGGCCCGGGAGCTGTTTTTT.

The chain uses TRBV7-9 and TRBJ2-3, with 7 bases matching TRBD1. Germline V gene lookup returns CDR1 SEHNR and CDR2 FQNEAQ (reference sequence). The V and J ends lost 5 bases and 2 bases, in that order; junction bases with no gene match: 10. The CDR3 is made up of 16 amino acids. The CDR3 spells CASSTPSGTATDTQYF. The CDR3 bases are TGTGCCAGCAGCACCCCCTCCGGGACAGCCACAGATACGCAGTATTTT.

This chain uses TRBV5-6 with TRBJ2-1; 9 bases are a match to TRBD1. The length of the CDR3 is 15 residues. With V trimmed by 0 bases and J by 4 bases, 2 bases remained unmatched. Per the germline V gene, CDR1 is SGHDT and CDR2 is YYEEEE. The CDR3 sequence: CASSLDGQGYNEQFF. The CDR3 DNA is TGTGCCAGCAGCTTGGATGGACAGGGGTACAATGAGCAGTTCTTC.

This clone appeared once. V usage is TRBV23-1 and J usage is TRBJ1-2; D is unclear. TRBV23-1 is treated as an ORF (open reading frame) with a function not yet certain. The V end lost 3 bases, the J end lost 3 bases, and 20 bases lay between the germline ends. The CDR3 extends over 17 amino acids. Here the CDR3 DNA reads TGCGCCAGCAGTCATTTCCAGCACTCTGGCTACTACTATGGCTACACCTTC. The encoded protein is CASSHFQHSGYYYGYTF.

The chain has TRBV6-1 and TRBJ2-7; 7 bases agree with TRBD1. CDR1 and CDR2 from the germline V gene are MNHNS and SASEGT. J was trimmed by 0 bases and V by 5 bases; bases with no gene match: 7. The CDR3 loop spans 15 amino acids. Here the CDR3 reads CASSPLGDSSYEQYF. CDR3 sequence (DNA): TGTGCCAGCAGTCCCCTAGGGGACAGCTCCTACGAGCAGTACTTC.